Following are 18 T cell receptor beta chains from one sample sequenced in a study of T cells in Graves' hyperthyroidism and ophthalmopathy. Amplification of TCR beta CDR3 regions used RNA as the template. The study used the HTBI primer set for a first-round RT-PCR of the TCR CDR3. TCRdb re-called the multiplex PCR reads through MiXCR, storing one row per CDR3 protein. The sample yields hundreds of thousands of distinct CDR3 sequences, roughly 20% seen once. The specimen sequenced was blood. These receptors were taken from a woman aged 45-65 years with Graves' hyperthyroidism that later progressed to Graves' ophthalmopathy.

This clonotype was observed a few times. This chain uses TRBV5-8 with TRBJ1-5, with D possibly matching TRBD1 (5 bases). CDR3 length: 14 amino acids. Per germline, CDR1 SGHTS and CDR2 YDEGEE. The V gene lost 1 base and the J gene lost 6 bases, with 11 bases spanning the gap. The CDR3 region is CASSLMSQGQPQHF. CDR3 DNA sequence: TGTGCCAGCAGCTTGATGTCTCAGGGTCAGCCCCAGCATTTT.

The chain links TRBV29-1 to TRBJ1-2; possibly TRBD1 for D (6 bases). Germline CDR1 and CDR2: SQVTM and ANQGSEA. The ends were cut back, 5 bases at V and 4 bases at J, with 14 bases in the middle. The CDR3 length is 13 residues. Written as DNA, the CDR3 is TGCAGCGTTTTTACAGGGTCGGGCTATGGCTACACCTTC. Encoded protein: CSVFTGSGYGYTF.

This clonotype has only a few counts. The J gene is TRBJ2-2, the V gene TRBV30; D remains unclear. The CDR3 sequence is 14 residues long. Trimming removed 2 bases at V and 0 bases at J, with 7 bases between. Germline lookup yields CDR1 GTSNPN and CDR2 SVGIG (reference sequence). This CDR3 reads CAWSLRTNTGELFF. The CDR3 nucleotides read TGTGCCTGGAGTTTGCGAACGAACACCGGGGAGCTGTTTTTT.

This clonotype has ten or more counts. V usage is TRBV7-6 and J usage is TRBJ2-7; possibly TRBD1 for D (5 bases). V dropped 0 bases and J dropped 5 bases, with 8 bases sitting between them. Germline V gene sequence: CDR1 SGHVS, CDR2 FNYEAQ. This CDR3 has 13 amino acids. The CDR3 sequence is CASSLALDNEQYF. CDR3 coding DNA: TGTGCCAGCAGCTTAGCGCTGGACAACGAGCAGTACTTC. The full variable domain, completed using reference TRBV7-6 and TRBJ2-7, is GAGVSQSPRYKVTKRGQDVALRCDPISGHVSLYWYRQALGQGPEFLTYFNYEAQQDKSGLPNDRFSAERPEGSISTLTIQRTEQRDSAMYRCASSLALDNEQYFGPGTRLTVT.

This clonotype was counted only a few times. The J gene is TRBJ2-3, the V gene TRBV27; weak D call: TRBD1 (5 bases). CDR1 and CDR2 (germline): MNHEY, SMNVEV (reference sequence). With 5 bases removed from V and 6 bases from J, the gap between germline ends came to 18 bases. The CDR3 totals 15 residues. CDR3 sequence reads: CASSREGVLADTQYF. CDR3 nucleotides: TGTGCCAGCAGTAGAGAAGGGGTTTTAGCCGATACGCAGTATTTT.

This clonotype occurred a few times. This chain joins TRBV18 and TRBJ1-2, with TRBD1 matching over 10 bases. With 4 bases clipped from V and 8 bases from J, the junction kept 7 bases outside the gene matches. The CDR3 is 14 amino acids. The germline gives CDR1 KGHSH, CDR2 LQKENI. CDR3 nucleotides: TGTGCCAGCTCACTACGGACAGGGGGAGGCGGCTACACCTTC. Translation: CASSLRTGGGGYTF.

This clonotype was seen only a few times. The chain uses TRBV7-8 and TRBJ1-4; 8 positions match TRBD1. V lost 0 bases, J lost 7 bases, and 4 bases stayed unmatched. This CDR3 is 15 amino acids long. In germline, CDR1 is SGHVS, CDR2 FQNEAQ. CDR3 nucleotides: TGTGCCAGCAGCTTAGCGGACAGGGCGAGTGAAAAACTGTTTTTT. Protein product: CASSLADRASEKLFF.

Ten or more counts support this clonotype. The V and J genes are TRBV29-1 and TRBJ1-1, with a tentative D call TRBD1 (5 bases). Germline V gene sequence: CDR1 SQVTM, CDR2 ANQGSEA. Trimming removed 5 bases at V and 0 bases at J, with 13 bases between. The CDR3 runs 14 residues. In DNA form, the CDR3 reads TGCAGCGTTCCGCCGGACATGATGAACACTGAAGCTTTCTTT. Amino acid sequence: CSVPPDMMNTEAFF. The full variable domain, rest sourced from reference TRBV29-1 and TRBJ1-1, is SAVISQKPSRDICQRGTSLTIQCQVDSQVTMMFWYRQQPGQSLTLIATANQGSEATYESGFVIDKFPISRPNLTFSTLTVSNMSPEDSSIYLCSVPPDMMNTEAFFGQGTRLTVV.

This clonotype was observed many times. The V call is TRBV20-1, the J call TRBJ2-3; unclear D gene. Germline V gives CDR1 DFQATT, CDR2 SNEGSKA (reference sequence). The length of the CDR3 is 12 residues. Trimming removed 5 bases from V and 3 bases from J, with 9 bases in between. CDR3 in DNA: TGCAGTGCTCCCTCGCTTACAGATACGCAGTATTTT. Translated, it gives CSAPSLTDTQYF.

The V call is TRBV2, the J call TRBJ1-2; D unresolved. Trimming took 0 bases from V and 2 from J, leaving 19 bases between them. Germline-derived CDR1 and CDR2 are SNHLY and FYNNEI. The CDR3 runs to 18 residues. CDR3 residues: CASSEALFDTRRNYGYTF. The CDR3, as DNA: TGTGCCAGCAGTGAAGCGCTTTTCGACACCCGGAGGAACTATGGCTACACCTTC.

This clonotype was picked up a small number of times. This sequence joins TRBV29-1 and TRBJ1-1, with a tentative D call TRBD1 (6 bases). The CDR3 totals 15 residues. Trimming left V 0 bases short and J 3 bases short, with 14 bases between. Germline V gene sequence: CDR1 SQVTM, CDR2 ANQGSEA. The CDR3 DNA is TGCAGCGTTGAAGATAGCAGAGCAGGGGACACTGAAGCTTTCTTT. It codes for CSVEDSRAGDTEAFF.

The V and J genes are TRBV19 and TRBJ2-6; D could derive from TRBD1 or TRBD2 (5 bases each). Trimming shortened V by 3 bases and J by 4 bases, and 19 bases separated the two germline ends. The CDR3 extends over 18 amino acids. Per germline, CDR1 LNHDA and CDR2 SQIVND (reference sequence). The CDR3 sequence is CASSIQGVTGAGANVLTF. DNA for the CDR3: TGTGCCAGTAGTATTCAAGGAGTAACCGGGGCCGGGGCCAACGTCCTGACTTTC.

The J gene is TRBJ1-4, the V gene TRBV7-9; D not resolved. The CDR3 contains 13 residues. The germline V and J ends were trimmed by 6 bases and 4 bases, with 9 bases remaining between them. Per germline, CDR1 SEHNR and CDR2 FQNEAQ (reference sequence). The CDR3 sequence is CASRTESNEKLFF. The CDR3 DNA reads TGTGCCAGCAGAACGGAAAGTAATGAAAAACTGTTTTTT.

V is TRBV20-1 and J is TRBJ2-5; D is uncertain. CDR3 length: 15 amino acids. The V end was cut by 0 bases, the J end by 6 bases, with 17 bases between. The germline V gene has CDR1 DFQATT and CDR2 SNEGSKA (reference sequence). CDR3 sequence: CSARDWEAVGKTQYF. The CDR3 DNA sequence: TGCAGTGCTAGAGATTGGGAAGCAGTTGGGAAGACCCAGTACTTC.

This clonotype occurred many times. This rearrangement joins TRBV5-5 to TRBJ1-2; TRBD1 aligns across 11 bases. Germline assignment: CDR1 SGHKS and CDR2 YYEKEE (reference sequence). After removal of 3 bases from V and 7 bases from J, the junction contained 2 bases not matched to a gene. CDR3 length: 13 residues. CDR3 DNA sequence: TGTGCCAGCAGCTCCGGGACAGGGGGTGGCTACACCTTC. It is translated as CASSSGTGGGYTF. Full variable domain (remainder filled in from reference TRBV5-5 and TRBJ1-2): DAGVTQSPTHLIKTRGQQVTLRCSPISGHKSVSWYQQVLGQGPQFIFQYYEKEERGRGNFPDRFSARQFPNYSSELNVNALLLGDSALYLCASSSGTGGGYTFGSGTRLTVV.

This rearrangement joins TRBV9 to TRBJ2-3; D call uncertain. The CDR3 extends over 16 amino acids. Trimming removed 0 bases at V and 2 bases at J, with 13 bases between. Germline V lookup: CDR1 SGDLS, CDR2 YYNGEE. This CDR3 reads CASSVGAGPDTDTQYF. DNA of the CDR3: TGTGCCAGCAGCGTAGGAGCCGGCCCAGACACAGATACGCAGTATTTT.

This clonotype has just a few counts. This chain connects TRBV20-1 to TRBJ2-3; no clear D. The CDR3 sequence is 12 residues long. Looked up from germline, CDR1 is DFQATT and CDR2 is SNEGSKA (reference sequence). Trimming removed 4 bases at V and 0 bases at J, with 5 bases between. This CDR3 reads CSANLSTDTQYF. In nucleotides, the CDR3 is TGCAGTGCTAACCTGAGCACAGATACGCAGTATTTT.

This clonotype has just a few counts. This chain connects TRBV29-1 to TRBJ1-6; 9 bases are shared with TRBD1. Unmatched junction bases numbered 10, after V lost 7 bases and J lost 9 bases. This CDR3 has 14 residues. Germline CDR1 SQVTM, CDR2 ANQGSEA. CDR3 residues: CSASTGGDGSPLHF. The CDR3 nucleotides are TGCAGCGCTTCGACAGGGGGAGACGGTTCACCCCTCCACTTT.